Presented here are 20 T cell receptor beta chains from one specimen sequenced in a study of blood T cells in healthy people across ages. For the second PCR, which ran for 7 to 11 cycles, a sample-barcoded 5' primer and a J-beta primer mix were used. TCRdb recomputed calls from the 5' RACE reads with MiXCR, one row per CDR3 protein. The sample lists about 670,000 distinct CDR3 sequences, roughly two fifths seen once, with around 30% in the top ten. Material for sequencing was blood. These receptor sequences come from a man older than 75 in good health.

This clonotype was counted a few times. The chain is built from TRBV7-2 and TRBJ2-3; D ambiguous. The CDR3 is 19 amino acids. V was cut by 5 bases and J by 2 bases, with 26 bases left in between. The germline V gene has CDR1 SGHTA and CDR2 FQGNSA. CDR3 protein: CASSPRFLMGTMTTDTQYF. For the CDR3, the DNA is TGTGCCAGCAGCCCCCGATTTTTGATGGGCACGATGACCACAGATACGCAGTATTTT.

This clonotype was seen a handful of times. The chain combines TRBV28 with TRBJ2-1; possibly TRBD1 or TRBD2 for D (7 bases each). The germline V gene has CDR1 MDHEN and CDR2 SYDVKM. The CDR3 consists of 16 residues. The V end was cut by 5 bases, the J end by 6 bases, with 20 bases between. This CDR3 is CASSLVGEGAFNEQFF. In DNA form, the CDR3 reads TGTGCCAGCAGTCTCGTCGGGGAGGGGGCGTTCAATGAGCAGTTCTTC. Filled out from reference TRBV28 and TRBJ2-1, the complete variable domain reads DVKVTQSSRYLVKRTGEKVFLECVQDMDHENMFWYRQDPGLGLRLIYFSYDVKMKEKGDIPEGYSVSREKKERFSLILESASTNQTSMYLCASSLVGEGAFNEQFFGPGTRLTVL.

This chain connects TRBV6-1 to TRBJ1-2; unclear D gene. The ends were cut back, 7 bases at V and 7 bases at J, with 10 bases in the middle. The length of the CDR3 is 11 residues. Germline CDR1 MNHNS, CDR2 SASEGT. CDR3 loop: CASTSTLGYTF. The CDR3 region has the DNA TGTGCCAGCACCTCCACACTTGGCTACACCTTC.

The chain uses TRBV20-1 and TRBJ1-1; weak D call: TRBD1 (6 bases). Per germline, CDR1 DFQATT and CDR2 SNEGSKA (reference sequence). Trimming took 6 bases from V and 1 from J, leaving 15 bases between them. The CDR3 consists of 14 residues. The CDR3, as DNA: TGCAGTGCAGGACCAGGGGATCAGAACACTGAAGCTTTCTTT. It translates to CSAGPGDQNTEAFF.

The chain is built from TRBV3-1 and TRBJ1-5; maybe TRBD1 (5 bases). CDR1 LGHDT and CDR2 YNNKEL come from the germline V gene (reference sequence). V lost 4 bases and J 2 bases, leaving 12 bases between the germline ends. The CDR3 is 15 amino acids. The CDR3 sequence is CASSRHPRGNQPQHF. The CDR3 DNA follows: TGTGCCAGCAGCCGCCACCCCAGGGGCAATCAGCCCCAGCATTTT. Full variable domain (remainder filled in from reference TRBV3-1 and TRBJ1-5): DTAVSQTPKYLVTQMGNDKSIKCEQNLGHDTMYWYKQDSKKFLKIMFSYNNKELIINETVPNRFSPKSPDKAHLNLHINSLELGDSAVYFCASSRHPRGNQPQHFGDGTRLSIL.

V usage is TRBV20-1 and J usage is TRBJ2-7, with 10 nucleotides matching TRBD1. There are 13 residues in the CDR3. The V gene's germline CDR1 is DFQATT and CDR2 SNEGSKA (reference sequence). The CDR3 DNA follows: TGCAGCTATGCCGGGACAGGGGCCTACGAGCAGTACTTC. Translating gives CSYAGTGAYEQYF.

This clonotype was seen a few times. This sequence joins TRBV11-2 and TRBJ1-6; D might be TRBD1 (5 bases). The CDR3 covers 15 residues. Deletions cut 5 bases from V and 8 bases from J, with 16 bases between. The germline V gene has CDR1 SGHAT and CDR2 FQNNGV. Here the CDR3 reads CASSPTAGLYSPLHF. The CDR3 coding sequence is TGTGCCAGCAGCCCGACAGCAGGGCTTTATTCACCCCTCCACTTT. The whole variable domain, remainder taken from reference TRBV11-2 and TRBJ1-6, is EAGVAQSPRYKIIEKRQSVAFWCNPISGHATLYWYQQILGQGPKLLIQFQNNGVVDDSQLPKDRFSAERLKGVDSTLKIQPAKLEDSAVYLCASSPTAGLYSPLHFGNGTRLTVT.

The chain combines TRBV7-2 with TRBJ2-7; TRBD1 agrees at 10 bases. Germline CDR1 and CDR2: SGHTA and FQGNSA. V shed 5 bases and J 7 bases; nucleotides not matched to a gene: 11. The CDR3 runs to 15 residues. In DNA, the CDR3 is TGTGCCAGCAGCACCCGGGACAGGGGTGTTTTGGAGCAGTACTTC. Residues: CASSTRDRGVLEQYF.

The count of this clonotype is one. The chain uses TRBV2 and TRBJ1-2; 9 nucleotides align to TRBD1. V was pared by 7 bases and J by 7 bases, with 10 bases of the junction left unmatched. Germline lookup yields CDR1 SNHLY and CDR2 FYNNEI. The CDR3 totals 14 residues. The CDR3 protein is CASNLDRGDSGYTF. Here the CDR3 DNA reads TGTGCCAGCAATTTGGACAGGGGAGATTCTGGCTACACCTTC.

In this sample, this clonotype turned up many times. The chain joins TRBV6-2 or TRBV6-3 to TRBJ2-1; tentative D call: TRBD2 (5 bases). CDR3 size: 13 residues. Germline V gene sequence: CDR1 MNHEY, CDR2 SVGEGT. Trimming cost V 6 bases and J 15 bases, with 21 bases left between them. This chain's CDR3 is CASRTRAVLDRFF. The CDR3 DNA is TGTGCCAGCAGGACCAGAGCGGTCCTCGATCGGTTCTTC.

The CDR3 region is CASSRPTGAGGYTF. CDR3 coding DNA: TGTGCCAGCAGCCGACCGACAGGGGCGGGTGGCTACACCTTC. The genes are TRBV3-1 and TRBJ1-2; TRBD1 agrees at 8 bases. This CDR3 is 14 amino acids long. Germline V gene lookup returns CDR1 LGHDT and CDR2 YNNKEL (reference sequence). After removal of 4 bases from V and 7 bases from J, the junction contained 8 bases not matched to a gene. The variable domain in full, with the rest retrieved from reference TRBV3-1 and TRBJ1-2, is DTAVSQTPKYLVTQMGNDKSIKCEQNLGHDTMYWYKQDSKKFLKIMFSYNNKELIINETVPNRFSPKSPDKAHLNLHINSLELGDSAVYFCASSRPTGAGGYTFGSGTRLTVV.

This clonotype came up many times. The chain couples TRBV3-1 to TRBJ2-7, with 7 positions matching TRBD1. Germline CDR1 and CDR2: LGHDT and YNNKEL (reference sequence). The trim removed 1 base at V and 1 base at J, leaving 1 base unmatched. This CDR3 contains 14 residues. For the CDR3, the DNA is TGTGCCAGCAGCCAAGGACAGGGATCCTACGAGCAGTACTTC. Its protein is CASSQGQGSYEQYF.

Details on this clonotype: Since a much larger clone is just one base distant, this may be a read error. The V call is TRBV7-2, the J call TRBJ2-7; D gene unclear. The CDR3 is made up of 15 amino acids. Looked up from germline, CDR1 is SGHTA and CDR2 is FQGNSA. The CDR3 DNA reads TGTGCCAGCAGCCCCCAAACCGGCAGAAACTACGAGGAGTACTTC. Its translation is CASSPQTGRNYEEYF.

This clonotype was seen only once. This rearrangement joins TRBV12-3 or TRBV12-4 to TRBJ2-7; the D gene is possibly TRBD1 (6 bases). V gave up 9 bases and J gave up 3 bases, with 15 bases separating them. The CDR3 runs 13 residues. CDR3 sequence: CARPGQSYYEQYF. Written as DNA, the CDR3 is TGTGCCAGGCCTGGACAGAGCTACTACGAGCAGTACTTC.

The chain couples TRBV27 to TRBJ2-5; TRBD1 might be the D (8 bases). The germline V gene encodes CDR1 MNHEY and CDR2 SMNVEV (reference sequence). The CDR3 runs to 16 residues. The V end was cut by 5 bases, the J end by 5 bases, with 21 bases between. The CDR3 DNA is TGTGCCAGCAGTACAGGACAGGGCGGGGGAGCGGAGACCCAGTACTTC. Residues: CASSTGQGGGAETQYF.

The chain has TRBV9 and TRBJ2-1; 12 nucleotides match TRBD2. The J call may be in error: the DNA end matches TRBJ2-7 better. CDR1 and CDR2 (germline): SGDLS, YYNGEE. The CDR3 is 17 amino acids. CDR3 residues: CASSASGRAPLNNEQYF. The CDR3 DNA sequence: TGTGCCAGCAGCGCTAGCGGGAGGGCCCCCCTCAACAATGAGCAGTACTTC.

This clonotype showed up many times. V gene TRBV30 combines with J gene TRBJ2-4, with TRBD1 identical over 7 bases. The CDR3 totals 14 residues. Germline V gives CDR1 GTSNPN, CDR2 SVGIG (reference sequence). The J segment lost 5 bases and the V segment lost 3 bases, leaving 7 bases of the junction unmatched. The DNA of the CDR3 is TGTGCCTGGAGGCCCTCCGGGACAGAAAACATTCAGTACTTC. This codes for CAWRPSGTENIQYF.

The genes are TRBV7-2 and TRBJ2-5; 10 bases align to TRBD2. The V gene's germline CDR1 is SGHTA and CDR2 FQGNSA. V trimming: 0 bases; J trimming: 11 bases; junction bases outside the gene matches: 15. The CDR3 has 17 residues. The CDR3 coding sequence is TGTGCCAGCAGCTTAGCCTCCTTCAGCGGGGGGGCAAATGAGCAGTACTTC. This codes for CASSLASFSGGANEQYF.

The V gene is TRBV4-2, the J gene TRBJ2-5; 16 bases agree with TRBD2. This CDR3 comprises 18 residues. V dropped 1 base and J dropped 5; count of bases not matched to a gene: 7. Germline V gene lookup returns CDR1 LGHNA and CDR2 YNFKEQ. The CDR3 DNA sequence: TGTGCCAGCAGCCAAGCCGGGACTAGCGGGAGGGCCGCGGAGACCCAGTACTTC. Encoded protein: CASSQAGTSGRAAETQYF.

This chain joins TRBV5-1 and TRBJ2-5, with TRBD1 matching over 9 bases. The V segment lost 1 base and the J segment 4 bases; nucleotides outside the gene matches: 5. The CDR3 extends over 15 amino acids. Germline values: CDR1 SGHRS, CDR2 YFSETQ. The CDR3 DNA reads TGCGCCAGCAGCTTGTGGGGGACAGGGAGAGAGACCCAGTACTTC. Translated, it gives CASSLWGTGRETQYF.